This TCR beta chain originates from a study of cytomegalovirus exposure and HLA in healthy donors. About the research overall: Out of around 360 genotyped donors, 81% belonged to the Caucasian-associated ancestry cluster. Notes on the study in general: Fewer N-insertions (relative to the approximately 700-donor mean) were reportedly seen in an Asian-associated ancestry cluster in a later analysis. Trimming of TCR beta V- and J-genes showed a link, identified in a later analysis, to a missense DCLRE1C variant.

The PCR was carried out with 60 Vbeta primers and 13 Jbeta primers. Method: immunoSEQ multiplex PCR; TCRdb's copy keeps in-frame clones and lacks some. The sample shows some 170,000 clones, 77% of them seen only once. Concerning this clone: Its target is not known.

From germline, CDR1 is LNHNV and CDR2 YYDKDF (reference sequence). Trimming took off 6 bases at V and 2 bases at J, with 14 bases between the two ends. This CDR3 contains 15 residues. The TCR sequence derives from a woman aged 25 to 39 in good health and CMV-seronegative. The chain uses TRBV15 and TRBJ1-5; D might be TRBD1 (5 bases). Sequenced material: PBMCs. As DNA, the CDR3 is TGTGCCACCAGTAGGAGGGGTGAGGGCAATCAGCCCCAGCATTTT. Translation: CATSRRGEGNQPQHF. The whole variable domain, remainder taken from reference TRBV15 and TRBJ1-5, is DAMVIQNPRYQVTQFGKPVTLSCSQTLNHNVMYWYQQKSSQAPKLLFHYYDKDFNNEADTPDNFQSRRPNTSFCFLDIRSPGLGDTAMYLCATSRRGEGNQPQHFGDGTRLSIL.